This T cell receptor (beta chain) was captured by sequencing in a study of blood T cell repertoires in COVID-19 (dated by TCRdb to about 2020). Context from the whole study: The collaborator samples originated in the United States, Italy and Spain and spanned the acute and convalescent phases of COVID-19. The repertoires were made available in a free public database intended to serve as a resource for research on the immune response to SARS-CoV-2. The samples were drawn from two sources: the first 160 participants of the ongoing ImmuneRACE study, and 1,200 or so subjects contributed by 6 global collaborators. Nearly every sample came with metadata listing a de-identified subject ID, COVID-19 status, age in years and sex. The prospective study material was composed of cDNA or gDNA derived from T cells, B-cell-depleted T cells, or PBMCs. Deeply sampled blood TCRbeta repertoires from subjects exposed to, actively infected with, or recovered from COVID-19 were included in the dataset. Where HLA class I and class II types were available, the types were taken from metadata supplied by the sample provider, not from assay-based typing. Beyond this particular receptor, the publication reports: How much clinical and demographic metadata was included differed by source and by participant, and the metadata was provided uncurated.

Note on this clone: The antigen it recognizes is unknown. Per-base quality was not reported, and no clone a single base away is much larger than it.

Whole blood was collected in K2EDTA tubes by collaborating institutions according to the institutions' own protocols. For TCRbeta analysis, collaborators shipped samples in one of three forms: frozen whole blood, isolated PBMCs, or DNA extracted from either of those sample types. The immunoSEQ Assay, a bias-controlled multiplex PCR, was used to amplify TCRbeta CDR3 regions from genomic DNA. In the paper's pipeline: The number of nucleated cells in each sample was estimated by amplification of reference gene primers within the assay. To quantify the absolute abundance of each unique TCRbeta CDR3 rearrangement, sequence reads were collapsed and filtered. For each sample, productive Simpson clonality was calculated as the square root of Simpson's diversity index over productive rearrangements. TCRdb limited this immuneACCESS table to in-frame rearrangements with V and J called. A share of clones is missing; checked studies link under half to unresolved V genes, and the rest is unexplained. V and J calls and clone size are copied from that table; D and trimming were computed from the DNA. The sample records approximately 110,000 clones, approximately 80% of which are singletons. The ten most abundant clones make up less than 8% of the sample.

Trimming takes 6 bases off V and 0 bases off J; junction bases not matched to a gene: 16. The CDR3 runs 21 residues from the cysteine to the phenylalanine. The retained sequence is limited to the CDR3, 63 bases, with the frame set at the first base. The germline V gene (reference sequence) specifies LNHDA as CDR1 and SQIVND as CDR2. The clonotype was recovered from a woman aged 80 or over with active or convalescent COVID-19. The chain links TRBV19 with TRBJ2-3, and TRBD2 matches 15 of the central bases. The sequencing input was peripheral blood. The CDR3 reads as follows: CASRPPGLAGGGASSTDTQYF. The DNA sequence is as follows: TGTGCCAGTAGGCCTCCGGGACTAGCGGGAGGCGGCGCCTCTAGCACAGATACGCAGTATTTT.